The rows below give T cell receptor beta chains drawn from one sample of a study of regulatory T cells in long-lasting Graves disease. TCRdb processed the multiplex PCR reads anew with MiXCR; each CDR3 protein has one entry. The table lists approximately 540,000 distinct CDR3 sequences, 12% of them singletons, with approximately 9% in the top ten. This same sample was also part of a study on T cells in Graves' hyperthyroidism and ophthalmopathy.

Sequencing used peripheral blood mononuclear cells (PBMCs), obtained at new diagnosis, from a patient treated with antithyroid drugs. Receptors were obtained from a woman under 40 with Graves disease. Each CDR3 is given with its conserved first and last residue. The D gene is left open where the match is weak.

- | TRBJ2-2 | TRBV28 | CASSLGQANTGELFF
- | TRBJ1-2 | TRBV7-3 | CASSLSGGWQGDGYTF
- | TRBJ1-6 | TRBV5-1 | CASSLTAGNSPPHF
TRBD1 | TRBJ1-4 | TRBV18 | CASSPLGQGAEKLFF
- | TRBJ1-1 | TRBV27 | CASSSALNIEAFF
- | TRBJ1-5 | TRBV20-1 | CSARSREGIGSNQPQHF
- | TRBJ2-7 | TRBV27 | CASSSPMTSFYEQYF
- | TRBJ2-1 | TRBV5-5 | CASRFSEDYNEQFF
TRBD2 | TRBJ2-3 | TRBV6-2/TRBV6-3 | CASNPGLASDTQYF
TRBD2 | TRBJ2-3 | TRBV30 | CAWSEGGLAVTDTQYF
TRBD1 | TRBJ2-1 | TRBV15 | CATSSRTGEDEQFF
- | TRBJ1-2 | TRBV18 | CASSPLDSTNYGYTF
- | TRBJ2-7 | TRBV28 | CASGEMAEQYF
TRBD1 | TRBJ2-7 | TRBV6-2/TRBV6-3 | CASRGGQGRGTGYEQYF
- | TRBJ2-5 | TRBV4-1 | CASSQGLRAGSWETQYF
TRBD1 | TRBJ1-2 | TRBV6-2/TRBV6-3 | CASSDRVANYGYTF